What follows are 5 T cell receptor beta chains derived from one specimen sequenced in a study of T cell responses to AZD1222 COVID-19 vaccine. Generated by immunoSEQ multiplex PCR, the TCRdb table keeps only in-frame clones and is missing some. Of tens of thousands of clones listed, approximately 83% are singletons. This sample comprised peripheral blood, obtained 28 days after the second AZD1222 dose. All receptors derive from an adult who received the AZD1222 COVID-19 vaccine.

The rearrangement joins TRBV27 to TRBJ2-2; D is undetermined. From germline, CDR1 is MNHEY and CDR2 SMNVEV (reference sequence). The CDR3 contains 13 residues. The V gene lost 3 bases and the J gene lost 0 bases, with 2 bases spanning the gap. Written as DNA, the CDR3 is TGTGCCAGCAGTTTGGCGAACACCGGGGAGCTGTTTTTT. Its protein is CASSLANTGELFF.

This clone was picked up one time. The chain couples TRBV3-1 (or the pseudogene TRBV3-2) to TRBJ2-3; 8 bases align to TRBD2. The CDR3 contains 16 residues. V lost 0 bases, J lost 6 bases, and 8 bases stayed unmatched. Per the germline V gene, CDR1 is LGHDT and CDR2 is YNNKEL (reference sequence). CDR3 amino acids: CASSQDLRGAGDTQYF. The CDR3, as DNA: TGTGCCAGCAGCCAAGATCTGCGGGGGGCCGGGGATACGCAGTATTTT.

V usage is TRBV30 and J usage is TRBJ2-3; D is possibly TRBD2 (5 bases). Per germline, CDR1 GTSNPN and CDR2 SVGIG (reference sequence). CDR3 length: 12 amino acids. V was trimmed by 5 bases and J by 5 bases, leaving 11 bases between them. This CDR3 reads CAWLSGKDTQYF. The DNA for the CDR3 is TGTGCCTGGTTGAGCGGAAAAGATACGCAGTATTTT.

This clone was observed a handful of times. This CDR3 is CASSYSSGVSGNTIYF. Written as DNA, the CDR3 is TGTGCCAGCAGTTACTCTAGCGGCGTCTCTGGAAACACCATATATTTT. The rearrangement links TRBV6-5 to TRBJ1-3; D unresolved. This CDR3 contains 16 residues. Trimming pared 0 bases from V and 0 bases from J, leaving 9 bases between. The germline CDR1 and CDR2 sequences are MNHEY and SVGAGI.

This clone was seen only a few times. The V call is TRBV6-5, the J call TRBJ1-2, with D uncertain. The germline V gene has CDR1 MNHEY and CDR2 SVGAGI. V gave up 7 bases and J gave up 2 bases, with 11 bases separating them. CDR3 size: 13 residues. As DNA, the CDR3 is TGTGCCAGCACGATCAGCCAGAACTATGGCTACACCTTC. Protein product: CASTISQNYGYTF.